This T cell receptor beta chain was captured in a study of cytomegalovirus exposure and HLA in healthy donors. Findings of the study overall: TCR beta chains numbering some 160 were designated cytomegalovirus-associated.

The CDR3 consists of 17 residues. V gave up 5 bases and J gave up 7 bases; unmatched junction bases: 14. The germline V gene has CDR1 SEHNR and CDR2 FQNEAQ (reference sequence). The table lists this clone with a few counts. Its antigen remains unidentified. A multiplex PCR was run with 60 Vbeta primers and 13 Jbeta primers. Some clones are missing from TCRdb's copy, which holds only in-frame ones; the method was immunoSEQ multiplex PCR. The sample gives some 170,000 clones, about 81% of which show up once; about 2.2% is in the top ten. The chain links TRBV7-9 to TRBJ2-1; 10 nucleotides align to TRBD1. Material: PBMCs. The TCR originated in a woman under 40 in good health and CMV-seronegative. The CDR3, as DNA: TGTGCCAGCAGCCCCGGAGGGGACAGGGGATCAGGAAATGAGCAGTTCTTC. Encoded protein: CASSPGGDRGSGNEQFF.